The 10 T cell receptor beta chains in this list originate from one sample, sequenced in a study of long-term antiretroviral therapy in people with HIV. Investigators performed immunoSEQ version v3.0 at survey level. Clones were read by immunoSEQ multiplex PCR, and TCRdb kept only the in-frame ones, dropping some. The table shows 25,000 to 40,000 clones, with approximately 96% occurring only once. The sequences come from unsorted PBMCs, collected approximately 6.6 years after starting antiretroviral therapy. These receptors all stem from a man between 25 and 39 years old with HIV.

The chain employs TRBV7-9 and TRBJ1-5; D uncertain. Germline V lookup: CDR1 SEHNR, CDR2 FQNEAQ (reference sequence). This CDR3 comprises 14 residues. V was shortened by 3 bases and J by 0 bases, with 6 bases between the two germline ends. The CDR3 reads CASSLGHSNQPQHF. CDR3 bases: TGTGCCAGCAGCTTGGGTCATAGCAATCAGCCCCAGCATTTT.

This sequence joins TRBV19 and TRBJ1-5, with 11 bases fitting TRBD1. The CDR3 has 19 residues. From germline, CDR1 is LNHDA and CDR2 SQIVND (reference sequence). With 3 bases clipped from V and 6 bases from J, the junction kept 16 bases outside the gene matches. The CDR3 DNA reads as TGTGCCAGTAGTATCCCAGGTCCGGGACAGGGGGTGGTGATTCAGCCCCAGCATTTT. Amino acids: CASSIPGPGQGVVIQPQHF.

The rearrangement uses TRBV19 and TRBJ1-2; no definite D call. V gave up 7 bases and J gave up 0 bases, with 12 bases separating them. The CDR3 contains 14 residues. Germline assignment: CDR1 LNHDA and CDR2 SQIVND (reference sequence). The CDR3: CASMSAGTNYGYTF. The CDR3 nucleotides are TGTGCCAGTATGAGCGCCGGGACTAACTATGGCTACACCTTC.

The chain links TRBV6-5 to TRBJ2-5; D not resolved. Trimming pared 6 bases from V and 5 bases from J, leaving 19 bases between. The CDR3 runs to 15 residues. Germline CDR1 and CDR2: MNHEY and SVGAGI. Here the CDR3 DNA reads TGTGCCAGCAGCCGCGCAGCCCAAACGAGGGAGACCCAGTACTTC. This sequence encodes CASSRAAQTRETQYF.

This chain connects TRBV14 to TRBJ1-2; 7 positions match TRBD1. Trimming removed 4 bases from V and 6 bases from J; junction bases left unmatched: 8. The CDR3 is 14 residues long. Germline CDR1 and CDR2: SGHDN and FVKESK. This CDR3 is CASSRLGGENGYTF. The DNA of the CDR3 is TGTGCCAGCAGCCGGTTAGGGGGCGAGAATGGCTACACCTTC.

This chain links TRBV27 with TRBJ1-1; no reliable D call. Germline CDR1 is MNHEY and CDR2 is SMNVEV (reference sequence). V was pared by 8 bases and J by 1 base, with 11 bases between. The CDR3 is 13 amino acids. This chain's CDR3 is CASGPTGNTEAFF. The CDR3 nucleotides are TGTGCCAGCGGCCCGACGGGGAACACTGAAGCTTTCTTT.

V and J are TRBV19 and TRBJ2-1; 14 bases align to TRBD2. The germline V gene has CDR1 LNHDA and CDR2 SQIVND (reference sequence). This CDR3 has 17 residues. J was trimmed by 1 base and V by 8 bases; bases with no gene match: 7. For the CDR3, the DNA is TGTGCCAGTTCACCCGGGACTAGCGGGAGTTCCTACAATGAGCAGTTCTTC. Amino acids: CASSPGTSGSSYNEQFF.

This clone was picked up one time. The rearrangement joins TRBV1 to TRBJ1-5; the D call of TRBD1 is as the table states it, not checked on the DNA. TRBV1 is recorded as a pseudogene. The CDR3 has 13 amino acids. The CDR3 nucleotides are TGCACCAGCAGCCTCTGCAGGGATCAGCCCCAGCATTTT. Residues: CTSSLCRDQPQHF.

The V gene is TRBV27, the J gene TRBJ1-6; TRBD1 matches 7 bases. V lost 8 bases and J lost 9; bases outside the gene matches: 10. This CDR3 is built from 14 residues. Germline V gives CDR1 MNHEY, CDR2 SMNVEV (reference sequence). In nucleotides, the CDR3 is TGTGCCAGCCATTCGGGACAGTTAAGTTCACCCCTCCACTTT. Translating gives CASHSGQLSSPLHF.

The rearrangement uses TRBV11-2 and TRBJ2-3; D not certain. Germline CDR1 and CDR2: SGHAT and FQNNGV. Deletions cut 4 bases from V and 3 bases from J, with 5 bases between. This CDR3 is 12 amino acids long. CDR3 sequence: CASSSGTDTQYF. The CDR3 coding sequence is TGTGCCAGCAGCTCCGGAACAGATACGCAGTATTTT. The full variable domain, its missing parts supplied by reference TRBV11-2 and TRBJ2-3, is EAGVAQSPRYKIIEKRQSVAFWCNPISGHATLYWYQQILGQGPKLLIQFQNNGVVDDSQLPKDRFSAERLKGVDSTLKIQPAKLEDSAVYLCASSSGTDTQYFGPGTRLTVL.